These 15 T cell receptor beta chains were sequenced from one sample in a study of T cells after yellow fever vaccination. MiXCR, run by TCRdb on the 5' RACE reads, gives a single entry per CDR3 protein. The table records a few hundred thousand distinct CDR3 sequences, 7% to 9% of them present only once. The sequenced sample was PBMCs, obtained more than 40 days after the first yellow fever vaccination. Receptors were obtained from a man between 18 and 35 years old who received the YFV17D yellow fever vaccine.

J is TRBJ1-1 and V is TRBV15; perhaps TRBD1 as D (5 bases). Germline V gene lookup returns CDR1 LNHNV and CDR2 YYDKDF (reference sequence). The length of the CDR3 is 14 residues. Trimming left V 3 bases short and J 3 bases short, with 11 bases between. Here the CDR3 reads CATSRDGGDTEAFF. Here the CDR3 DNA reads TGTGCCACCAGCAGGGACGGGGGGGACACTGAAGCTTTCTTT.

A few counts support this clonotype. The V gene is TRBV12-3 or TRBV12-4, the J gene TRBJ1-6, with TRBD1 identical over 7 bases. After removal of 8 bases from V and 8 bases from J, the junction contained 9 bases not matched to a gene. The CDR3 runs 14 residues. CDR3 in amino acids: CASGAQGSYSPLHF. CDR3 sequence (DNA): TGTGCCAGCGGTGCACAGGGGTCCTATTCACCCCTCCACTTT.

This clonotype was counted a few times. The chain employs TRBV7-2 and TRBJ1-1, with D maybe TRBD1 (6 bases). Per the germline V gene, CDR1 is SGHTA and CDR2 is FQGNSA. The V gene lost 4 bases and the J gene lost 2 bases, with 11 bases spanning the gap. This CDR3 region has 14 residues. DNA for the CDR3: TGTGCCAGCAGCTCTCGGACAGACAACACTGAAGCTTTCTTT. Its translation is CASSSRTDNTEAFF.

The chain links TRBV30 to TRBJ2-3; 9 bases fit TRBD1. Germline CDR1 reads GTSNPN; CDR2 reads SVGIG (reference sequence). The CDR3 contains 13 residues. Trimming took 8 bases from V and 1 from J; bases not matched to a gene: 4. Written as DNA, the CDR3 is TGTGCCCGACAGGGGGGGGGCACAGATACGCAGTATTTT. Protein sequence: CARQGGGTDTQYF.

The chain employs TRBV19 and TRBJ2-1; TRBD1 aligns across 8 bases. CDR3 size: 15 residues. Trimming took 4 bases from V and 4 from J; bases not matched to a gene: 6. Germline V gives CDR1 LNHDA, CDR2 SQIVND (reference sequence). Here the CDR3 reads CASSTSGTGYNEQFF. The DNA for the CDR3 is TGTGCCAGTAGTACATCCGGGACAGGATACAATGAGCAGTTCTTC.

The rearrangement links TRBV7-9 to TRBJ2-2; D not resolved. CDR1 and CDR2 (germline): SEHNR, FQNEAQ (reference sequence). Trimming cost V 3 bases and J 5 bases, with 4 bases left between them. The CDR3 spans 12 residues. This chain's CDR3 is CASSFLTGELFF. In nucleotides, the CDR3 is TGTGCCAGCAGCTTCCTAACCGGGGAGCTGTTTTTT.

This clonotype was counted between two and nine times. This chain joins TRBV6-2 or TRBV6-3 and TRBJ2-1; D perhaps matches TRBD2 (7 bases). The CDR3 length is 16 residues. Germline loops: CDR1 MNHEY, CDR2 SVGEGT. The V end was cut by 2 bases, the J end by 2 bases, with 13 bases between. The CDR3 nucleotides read TGTGCCAGCAGTTACGTGGCGGGGGCCCCCTACAATGAGCAGTTCTTC. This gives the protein CASSYVAGAPYNEQFF.

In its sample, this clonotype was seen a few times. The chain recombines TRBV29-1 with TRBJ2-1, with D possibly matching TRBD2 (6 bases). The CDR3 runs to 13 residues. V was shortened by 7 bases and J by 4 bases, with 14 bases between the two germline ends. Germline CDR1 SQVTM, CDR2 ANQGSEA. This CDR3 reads CSAARRGYNEQFF. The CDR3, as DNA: TGCAGCGCCGCTCGGCGGGGTTACAATGAGCAGTTCTTC.

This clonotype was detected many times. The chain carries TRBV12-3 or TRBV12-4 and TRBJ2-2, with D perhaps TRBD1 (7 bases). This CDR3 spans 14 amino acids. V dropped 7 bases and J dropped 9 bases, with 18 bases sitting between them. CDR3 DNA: TGTGCCAGCATTACCGGACAGGAGGGCCGGGAGCTGTTTTTT. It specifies CASITGQEGRELFF.

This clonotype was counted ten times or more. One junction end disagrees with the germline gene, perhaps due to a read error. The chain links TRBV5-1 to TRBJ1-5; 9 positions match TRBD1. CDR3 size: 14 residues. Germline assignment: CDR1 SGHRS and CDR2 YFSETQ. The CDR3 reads CASSPGTGNQPQHF. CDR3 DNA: TGTGCCAGCAGCCCCGGGACAGGGAATCAGCCCCAGCATTTT.

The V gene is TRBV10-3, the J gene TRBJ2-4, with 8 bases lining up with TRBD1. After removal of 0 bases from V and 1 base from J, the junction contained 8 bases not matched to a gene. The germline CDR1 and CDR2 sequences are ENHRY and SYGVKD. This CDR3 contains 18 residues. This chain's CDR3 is CAISESVLQGVAKNIQYF. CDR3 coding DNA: TGTGCCATCAGTGAGTCAGTTCTACAGGGGGTTGCCAAAAACATTCAGTACTTC.

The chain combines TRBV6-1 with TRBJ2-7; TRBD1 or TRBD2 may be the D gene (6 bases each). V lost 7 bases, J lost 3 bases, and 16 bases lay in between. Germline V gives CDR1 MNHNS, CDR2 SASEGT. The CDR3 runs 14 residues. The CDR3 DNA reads TGTGCCAGCAATCGAGGGGGGACGCTCTACGAGCAGTACGTC. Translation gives CASNRGGTLYEQYV.

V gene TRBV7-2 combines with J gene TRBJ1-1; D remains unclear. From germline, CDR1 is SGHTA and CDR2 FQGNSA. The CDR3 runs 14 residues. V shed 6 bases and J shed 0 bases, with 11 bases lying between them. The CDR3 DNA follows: TGTGCCAGCAGGCCAGGACGGATGAACACTGAAGCTTTCTTT. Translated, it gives CASRPGRMNTEAFF.

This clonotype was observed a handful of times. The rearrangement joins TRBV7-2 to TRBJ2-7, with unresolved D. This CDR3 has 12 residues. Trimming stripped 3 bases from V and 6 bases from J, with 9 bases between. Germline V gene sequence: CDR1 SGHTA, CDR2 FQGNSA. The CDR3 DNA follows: TGTGCCAGCAGCTTTAGGACGAGCGAGCAGTACTTC. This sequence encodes CASSFRTSEQYF.

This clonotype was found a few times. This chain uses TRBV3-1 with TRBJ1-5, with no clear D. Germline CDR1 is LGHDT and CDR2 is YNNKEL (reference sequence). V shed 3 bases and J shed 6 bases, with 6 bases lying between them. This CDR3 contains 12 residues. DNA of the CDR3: TGTGCCAGCAGCCACGGTTTTCAGCCCCAGCATTTT. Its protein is CASSHGFQPQHF. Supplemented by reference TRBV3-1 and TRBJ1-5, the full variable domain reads DTAVSQTPKYLVTQMGNDKSIKCEQNLGHDTMYWYKQDSKKFLKIMFSYNNKELIINETVPNRFSPKSPDKAHLNLHINSLELGDSAVYFCASSHGFQPQHFGDGTRLSIL.